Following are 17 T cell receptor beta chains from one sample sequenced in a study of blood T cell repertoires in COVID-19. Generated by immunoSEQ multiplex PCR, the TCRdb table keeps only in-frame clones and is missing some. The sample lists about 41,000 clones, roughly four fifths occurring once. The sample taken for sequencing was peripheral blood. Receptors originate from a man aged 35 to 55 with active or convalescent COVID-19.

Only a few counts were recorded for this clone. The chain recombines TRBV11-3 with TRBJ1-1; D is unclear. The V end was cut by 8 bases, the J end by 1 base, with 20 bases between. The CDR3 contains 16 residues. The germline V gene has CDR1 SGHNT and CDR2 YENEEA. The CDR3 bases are TGTGCCAGCTCCCCTCCTCCGGGATCGGGGAACACTGAAGCTTTCTTT. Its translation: CASSPPPGSGNTEAFF.

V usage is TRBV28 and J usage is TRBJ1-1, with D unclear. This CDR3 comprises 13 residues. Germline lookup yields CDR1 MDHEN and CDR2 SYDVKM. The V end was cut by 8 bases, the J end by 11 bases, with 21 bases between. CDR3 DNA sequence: TGTGCCAGCTGGCCCCAGCAGCCCCCGGGGGCTTTCTTT. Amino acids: CASWPQQPPGAFF.

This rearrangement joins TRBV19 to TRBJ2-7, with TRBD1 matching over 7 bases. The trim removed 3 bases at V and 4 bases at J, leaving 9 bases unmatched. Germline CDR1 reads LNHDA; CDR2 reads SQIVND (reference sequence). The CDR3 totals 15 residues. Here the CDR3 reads CASSIVRTGLYEQYF. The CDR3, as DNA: TGTGCCAGTAGTATTGTCCGGACAGGTCTTTACGAGCAGTACTTC.

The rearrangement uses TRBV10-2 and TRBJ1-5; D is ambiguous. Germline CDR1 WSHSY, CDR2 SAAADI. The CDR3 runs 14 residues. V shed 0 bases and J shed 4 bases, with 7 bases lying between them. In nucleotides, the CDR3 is TGCGCCAGCAGTGAGTCTGGCCCTAATCAGCCCCAGCATTTT. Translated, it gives CASSESGPNQPQHF.

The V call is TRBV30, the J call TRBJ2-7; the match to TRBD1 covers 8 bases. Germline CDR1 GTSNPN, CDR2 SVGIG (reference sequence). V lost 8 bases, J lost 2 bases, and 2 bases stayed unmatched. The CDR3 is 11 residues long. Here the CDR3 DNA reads TGTGCCACGGGACAGGCCTACGAGCAGTACTTC. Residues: CATGQAYEQYF.

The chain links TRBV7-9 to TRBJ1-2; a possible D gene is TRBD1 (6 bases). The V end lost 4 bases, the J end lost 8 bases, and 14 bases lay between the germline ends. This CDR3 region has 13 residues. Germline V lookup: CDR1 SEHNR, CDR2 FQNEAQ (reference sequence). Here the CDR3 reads CASSSRTAAGYTF. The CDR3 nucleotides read TGTGCCAGCAGCTCCCGGACAGCCGCCGGCTACACCTTC.

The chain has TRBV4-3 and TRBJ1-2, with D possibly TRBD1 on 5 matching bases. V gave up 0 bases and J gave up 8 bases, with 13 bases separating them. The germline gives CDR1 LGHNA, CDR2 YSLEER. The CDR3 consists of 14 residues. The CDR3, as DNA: TGCGCCAGCAGCCAAGATAGGTGGGACTGGGGCTACACCTTC. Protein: CASSQDRWDWGYTF.

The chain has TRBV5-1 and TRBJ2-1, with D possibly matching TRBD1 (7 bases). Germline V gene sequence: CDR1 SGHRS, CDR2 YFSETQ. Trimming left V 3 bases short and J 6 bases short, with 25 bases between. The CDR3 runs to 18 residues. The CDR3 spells CASSSSVRGGGGGNEQFF. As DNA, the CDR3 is TGCGCCAGCAGCTCCTCCGTTCGAGGGGGCGGAGGGGGCAATGAGCAGTTCTTC.

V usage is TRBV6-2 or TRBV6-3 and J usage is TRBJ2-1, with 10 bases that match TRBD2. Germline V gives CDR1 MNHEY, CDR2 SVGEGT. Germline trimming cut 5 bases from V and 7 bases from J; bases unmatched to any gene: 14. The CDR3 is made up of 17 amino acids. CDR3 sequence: CASSPSAGTSARNEQFF. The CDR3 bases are TGTGCCAGCAGTCCGAGTGCCGGGACTAGCGCTAGGAATGAGCAGTTCTTC.

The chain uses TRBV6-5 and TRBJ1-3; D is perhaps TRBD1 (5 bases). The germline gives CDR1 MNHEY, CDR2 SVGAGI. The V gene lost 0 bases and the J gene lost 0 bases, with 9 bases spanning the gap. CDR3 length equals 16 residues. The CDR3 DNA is TGTGCCAGCAGTTACTCAGGGGATCTCTCTGGAAACACCATATATTTT. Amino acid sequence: CASSYSGDLSGNTIYF.

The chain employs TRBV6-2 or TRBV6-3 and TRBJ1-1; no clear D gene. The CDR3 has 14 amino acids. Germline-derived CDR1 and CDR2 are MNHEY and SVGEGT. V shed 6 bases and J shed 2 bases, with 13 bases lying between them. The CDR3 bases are TGTGCCAGCAGCCCGACTTCTCTTAACACTGAAGCTTTCTTT. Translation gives CASSPTSLNTEAFF.

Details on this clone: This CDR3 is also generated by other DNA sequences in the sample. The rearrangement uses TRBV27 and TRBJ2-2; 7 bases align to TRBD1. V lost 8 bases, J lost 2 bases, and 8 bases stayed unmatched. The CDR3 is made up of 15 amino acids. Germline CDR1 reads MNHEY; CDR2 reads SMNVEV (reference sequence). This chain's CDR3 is CASSLGTVNTGELFF. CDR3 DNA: TGTGCCAGCTCCCTCGGGACAGTTAACACCGGGGAGCTGTTTTTT.

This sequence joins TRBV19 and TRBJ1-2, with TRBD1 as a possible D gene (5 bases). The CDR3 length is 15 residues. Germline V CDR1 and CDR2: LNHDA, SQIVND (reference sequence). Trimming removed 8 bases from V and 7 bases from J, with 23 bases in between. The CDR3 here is CASAQDGALMGGYTF. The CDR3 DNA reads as TGTGCCAGTGCCCAGGATGGGGCCTTAATGGGTGGCTACACCTTC.

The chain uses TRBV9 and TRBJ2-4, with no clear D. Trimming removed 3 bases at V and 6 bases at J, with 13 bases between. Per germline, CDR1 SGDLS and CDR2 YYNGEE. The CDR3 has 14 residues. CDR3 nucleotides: TGTGCCAGCAGCGCTGACACTTTCGGAAACATTCAGTACTTC. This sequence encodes CASSADTFGNIQYF.

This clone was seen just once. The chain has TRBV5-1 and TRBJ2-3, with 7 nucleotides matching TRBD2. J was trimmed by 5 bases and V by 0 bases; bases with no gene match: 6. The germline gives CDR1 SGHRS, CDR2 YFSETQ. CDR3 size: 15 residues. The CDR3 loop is CASSLGAGVVDTQYF. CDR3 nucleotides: TGCGCCAGCAGCTTGGGTGCGGGAGTGGTAGATACGCAGTATTTT.

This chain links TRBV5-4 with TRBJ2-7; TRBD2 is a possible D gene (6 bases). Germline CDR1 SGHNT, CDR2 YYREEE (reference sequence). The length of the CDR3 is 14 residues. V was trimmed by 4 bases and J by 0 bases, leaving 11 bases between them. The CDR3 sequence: CASSGKDYSYEQYF. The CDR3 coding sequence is TGTGCCAGCAGCGGAAAGGACTACTCCTACGAGCAGTACTTC. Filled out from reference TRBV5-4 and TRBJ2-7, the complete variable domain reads ETGVTQSPTHLIKTRGQQVTLRCSSQSGHNTVSWYQQALGQGPQFIFQYYREEENGRGNFPPRFSGLQFPNYSSELNVNALELDDSALYLCASSGKDYSYEQYFGPGTRLTVT.

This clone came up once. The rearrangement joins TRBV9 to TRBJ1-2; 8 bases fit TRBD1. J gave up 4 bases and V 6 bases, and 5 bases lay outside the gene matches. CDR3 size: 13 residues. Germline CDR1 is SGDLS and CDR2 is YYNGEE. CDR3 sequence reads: CASTQGQVYGYTF. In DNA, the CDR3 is TGTGCCAGCACCCAGGGACAGGTCTATGGCTACACCTTC.